This T cell receptor (beta chain) derives from a study of blood T cell repertoires in COVID-19. Whole-study context: Italy, Spain and the United States were the sources of the convalescent and acute COVID-19 samples.

Original methodology: Reference gene primers were amplified, and this amplification served to estimate nucleated cell counts. Only in-frame clones appear in the TCRdb table, and some are missing; sequencing was by immunoSEQ multiplex PCR. V and J calls and clone size are copied from that table; D and trimming were computed from the DNA. The sample shows around 130,000 clones, 75% to 85% of them seen only once. CDR3 length equals 12 residues. Trimming pared 5 bases from V and 2 bases from J, leaving 10 bases between. Germline CDR1 reads GTSNPN; CDR2 reads SVGIG (reference sequence). This clonotype was obtained from a woman of 80 years or more with acute or convalescent COVID-19. Sequencing was performed on peripheral blood. This chain uses TRBV30 with TRBJ2-7; D remains ambiguous. As DNA, the CDR3 is TGTGCCTGGGGGCTACTGACCTACGAGCAGTACTTC. Protein product: CAWGLLTYEQYF. Full variable domain (rest looked up from reference TRBV30 and TRBJ2-7): SQTIHQWPATLVQPVGSPLSLECTVEGTSNPNLYWYRQAAGRGLQLLFYSVGIGQISSEVPQNLSASRPQDRQFILSSKKLLLSDSGFYLCAWGLLTYEQYFGPGTRLTVT.